This record covers a single T cell receptor (beta chain). Its antigen is currently unknown. The sample comes from a study of shared clonotypes between healthy human individuals. Study-wide results and caveats: Four donors shared approximately 5% of their naive CD4 clonotypes. Compared with memory subsets, naive subsets generally had larger estimated richness.

Generated by immunoSEQ multiplex PCR, the TCRdb table keeps only in-frame clones and is missing some. The sample consists of roughly 2.2 million clones, about 92% of them appearing once. The CDR3 loop spans 10 amino acids. Germline CDR1 and CDR2: SNHLY and FYNNEI. V shed 7 bases and J shed 2 bases, with 0 bases lying between them. The sequenced material came from naive CD4+ T cells from PBMCs. Subset defined: CD45RA+ positively selected. This chain links TRBV2 with TRBJ2-1; D gene ambiguous. The clonotype was recovered from a man younger than 35 in good health. Some clones in this sample may be carry-over from other donors' samples. The CDR3 DNA sequence: TGTGCCAGCACCTACAATGAGCAGTTCTTC. This encodes CASTYNEQFF.